The 26 T cell receptor beta chains given below trace back to one sample, sequenced in a study of lymphopenia after photon versus proton radiotherapy. TCRdb's copy holds only in-frame clones and misses some; the assay was immunoSEQ multiplex PCR. The repertoire holds under 70,000 clones, with 92% as singletons. The sequences come from peripheral blood, collected from a patient treated with photon-based radiotherapy. The source is a woman aged 40 to 55 with cholangiocarcinoma.

This chain uses TRBV10-3 with TRBJ2-5, with TRBD2 matching 9 bases. Trimming cost V 8 bases and J 2 bases; bases outside gene matches: 6. In germline, CDR1 is ENHRY, CDR2 SYGVKD. CDR3 length: 14 amino acids. The CDR3 spells CAIAAGGPQETQYF. The CDR3 nucleotides read TGTGCCATCGCCGCGGGGGGGCCACAAGAGACCCAGTACTTC.

This clone was seen only once. The chain is built from TRBV30 and TRBJ1-4; a weak D match, TRBD1 (6 bases). The germline CDR1 and CDR2 sequences are GTSNPN and SVGIG (reference sequence). This CDR3 is built from 14 residues. The V gene lost 4 bases and the J gene lost 8 bases, with 17 bases spanning the gap. The CDR3 here is CAWTAGGMEEKLFF. CDR3 DNA sequence: TGTGCCTGGACGGCGGGGGGCATGGAGGAAAAACTGTTTTTT.

The chain uses TRBV30 and TRBJ2-3; perhaps D is TRBD1 or TRBD2 (5 bases each). This CDR3 contains 13 residues. Trimming pared 1 base from V and 6 bases from J, leaving 11 bases between. Germline loops: CDR1 GTSNPN, CDR2 SVGIG (reference sequence). The CDR3 bases are TGTGCCTGGAGTGCCGGGACCCCCGATACGCAGTATTTT. This gives the protein CAWSAGTPDTQYF.

The J gene is TRBJ1-6, the V gene TRBV4-3; tentative D call: TRBD1 (5 bases). CDR3 length: 15 amino acids. Germline CDR1 reads LGHNA; CDR2 reads YSLEER. V was trimmed by 0 bases and J by 10 bases, leaving 13 bases between them. The CDR3 nucleotides are TGCGCCAGCAGCCAAGATGGGGCGCAGGTATCACCCCTCCACTTT. This sequence encodes CASSQDGAQVSPLHF.

V usage is TRBV7-3 and J usage is TRBJ1-1, with 11 bases matching TRBD1. J lost 7 bases, V lost 2 bases, and 3 bases had no gene match. The germline gives CDR1 SGHTA, CDR2 FQGTGA. The CDR3 is 14 residues long. CDR3 region: CASSLSGQGVEAFF. CDR3 coding DNA: TGTGCCAGCAGCTTATCGGGACAGGGGGTTGAAGCTTTCTTT. Complete variable domain (other parts from reference TRBV7-3 and TRBJ1-1): GAGVSQTPSNKVTEKGKYVELRCDPISGHTALYWYRQSLGQGPEFLIYFQGTGAADDSGLPNDRFFAVRPEGSVSTLKIQRTERGDSAVYLCASSLSGQGVEAFFGQGTRLTVV.

The chain joins TRBV7-2 to TRBJ1-3; maybe TRBD1 (5 bases). This CDR3 comprises 15 residues. Germline assignment: CDR1 SGHTA and CDR2 FQGNSA. Deletions cut 5 bases from V and 4 bases from J, with 15 bases between. Written as DNA, the CDR3 is TGTGCCAGCAGCCGGGGACCGATGGGAGGAAACACCATATATTTT. Its protein product is CASSRGPMGGNTIYF.

This clone was observed a handful of times. This chain joins TRBV11-2 and TRBJ1-5; 11 positions match TRBD1. After removal of 4 bases from V and 5 bases from J, the junction contained 4 bases not matched to a gene. Germline V gene data show CDR1 as SGHAT and CDR2 as FQNNGV. The CDR3 runs to 15 residues. The CDR3 sequence is CASSSDRGLYQPQHF. CDR3 in DNA: TGTGCCAGCAGCTCGGACAGGGGGCTATATCAGCCCCAGCATTTT.

This clone was counted a few times. Here the CDR3 reads CASSEQGAPYEQYF. As DNA, the CDR3 is TGTGCCAGCAGCGAACAGGGGGCTCCCTACGAGCAGTACTTC. This chain connects TRBV5-8 to TRBJ2-7; TRBD1 matches at 9 bases. After removal of 4 bases from V and 2 bases from J, the junction contained 4 bases not matched to a gene. This CDR3 is built from 14 residues. Germline CDR1 and CDR2: SGHTS and YDEGEE.

The V gene is TRBV5-5, the J gene TRBJ2-7, with TRBD1 matching 7 bases. V shed 4 bases, J shed 3 bases, and the junction held 10 bases outside the gene matches. CDR3 length: 15 residues. Germline-derived CDR1 and CDR2 are SGHKS and YYEKEE (reference sequence). Written as DNA, the CDR3 is TGTGCCAGCAGCCCCCGGGACAGAAACCTCTACGAGCAGTACTTC. Translated, it gives CASSPRDRNLYEQYF.

The V gene is TRBV2, the J gene TRBJ1-2; the D gene is possibly TRBD1 (5 bases). This CDR3 contains 13 residues. Trimming took 7 bases from V and 8 from J, leaving 17 bases between them. Germline values: CDR1 SNHLY, CDR2 FYNNEI. CDR3 nucleotides: TGTGCCAGCATCGCCGGGACCGAAGGGGGCTACACCTTC. Its translation: CASIAGTEGGYTF.

This clone has a single count. V usage is TRBV27 and J usage is TRBJ1-6, with D unclear. Germline lookup yields CDR1 MNHEY and CDR2 SMNVEV (reference sequence). There are 18 residues in the CDR3. Trimming took off 6 bases at V and 7 bases at J, with 25 bases between the two ends. CDR3 DNA sequence: TGTGCCAGCAGCCCCGCCGGGTTGCCGCAAGTTTGGAATTCACCCCTCCACTTT. Amino acid sequence: CASSPAGLPQVWNSPLHF.

The chain combines TRBV29-1 with TRBJ2-1; the D gene is possibly TRBD1 (5 bases). The V and J ends lost 4 bases and 5 bases respectively, with 9 bases between them. The CDR3 has 12 amino acids. Germline-derived CDR1 and CDR2 are SQVTM and ANQGSEA. The CDR3 is CSVGNRNNEQFF. The CDR3 bases are TGCAGCGTTGGTAACAGGAACAATGAGCAGTTCTTC.

This clone appeared a single time. CDR3 bases: TGTGCCAGCAGTTCGAGACTAGCGGAGGACTACAATGAGCAGTTCTTC. Translating gives CASSSRLAEDYNEQFF. This chain uses TRBV27 with TRBJ2-1, with 9 bases that match TRBD2. J gave up 3 bases and V 4 bases, and 7 bases lay outside the gene matches. CDR3 length equals 16 residues. Per the germline V gene, CDR1 is MNHEY and CDR2 is SMNVEV (reference sequence).

The chain carries TRBV29-1 and TRBJ2-7; 8 nucleotides match TRBD1. V was pared by 4 bases and J by 2 bases, with 1 base of the junction left unmatched. The CDR3 covers 12 residues. Germline CDR1 and CDR2: SQVTM and ANQGSEA. The CDR3 spells CSVGTGTYEQYF. DNA of the CDR3: TGCAGCGTTGGGACAGGGACCTACGAGCAGTACTTC.

The chain recombines TRBV9 with TRBJ1-1; TRBD1 matches at 7 bases. The CDR3 has 14 residues. The J segment lost 2 bases and the V segment lost 3 bases, leaving 4 bases of the junction unmatched. Germline assignment: CDR1 SGDLS and CDR2 YYNGEE. CDR3 loop: CASSGPGGNTEAFF. The CDR3 region has the DNA TGTGCCAGCAGCGGCCCAGGGGGAAACACTGAAGCTTTCTTT.

V gene TRBV9 combines with J gene TRBJ2-3; TRBD2 agrees at 8 bases. The CDR3 contains 17 residues. Germline V gene sequence: CDR1 SGDLS, CDR2 YYNGEE. The V segment lost 4 bases and the J segment 1 base; nucleotides outside the gene matches: 11. The CDR3 region has the DNA TGTGCCAGCAGCCCCTACAACGGGGGGGCCGGCACAGATACGCAGTATTTT. Protein sequence: CASSPYNGGAGTDTQYF.

The gene calls are TRBV5-4 and TRBJ2-7; D is unresolved. Trimming shortened V by 4 bases and J by 1 base, and 3 bases separated the two germline ends. The CDR3 is made up of 11 amino acids. Per germline, CDR1 SGHNT and CDR2 YYREEE (reference sequence). CDR3 DNA sequence: TGTGCCAGCAGCGAGTCCTACGAGCAGTACTTC. As protein: CASSESYEQYF.

V usage is TRBV5-1 and J usage is TRBJ2-1; TRBD1 matches 10 bases. J gave up 4 bases and V 0 bases, and 1 base lay outside the gene matches. The germline gives CDR1 SGHRS, CDR2 YFSETQ. The CDR3 is made up of 15 amino acids. CDR3 sequence (DNA): TGCGCCAGCAGCTTGGCGGGACAGGGGTACAATGAGCAGTTCTTC. Translated, it gives CASSLAGQGYNEQFF. Together with reference TRBV5-1 and TRBJ2-1, the CDR3 gives the full variable domain: KAGVTQTPRYLIKTRGQQVTLSCSPISGHRSVSWYQQTPGQGLQFLFEYFSETQRNKGNFPGRFSGRQFSNSRSEMNVSTLELGDSALYLCASSLAGQGYNEQFFGPGTRLTVL.

V gene TRBV18 combines with J gene TRBJ1-2; TRBD1 aligns across 10 bases. This CDR3 is built from 15 residues. The junction had 7 bases not matched to a gene; V was cut back by 2 bases and J by 7 bases. CDR1 is KGHSH, CDR2 LQKENI, per germline. CDR3 sequence: CASSPDRGRKVGYTF. CDR3 bases: TGTGCCAGCTCACCAGACAGGGGGCGTAAAGTTGGCTACACCTTC.

The chain couples TRBV6-1 to TRBJ2-2; TRBD1 might be the D (6 bases). CDR1 is MNHNS, CDR2 SASEGT, per germline. This CDR3 is built from 15 residues. V lost 4 bases to trimming and J lost 5 bases, with 14 bases between them. The CDR3 loop reads CASSGIRGRTGELFF. The DNA of the CDR3 is TGTGCCAGCAGTGGGATCAGGGGTCGTACCGGGGAGCTGTTTTTT.

V usage is TRBV6-5 and J usage is TRBJ2-2; possibly TRBD1 for D (6 bases). V gave up 2 bases and J gave up 7 bases, with 11 bases separating them. This CDR3 comprises 14 residues. The germline V gene encodes CDR1 MNHEY and CDR2 SVGAGI. As DNA, the CDR3 is TGTGCCAGCAGTTACGGGCTAGGGGGCGGGGAGCTGTTTTTT. Translating gives CASSYGLGGGELFF.

The genes are TRBV30 and TRBJ2-1; 9 bases align to TRBD2. The CDR3 sequence is 15 residues long. V lost 3 bases and J lost 4; bases outside the gene matches: 7. Looked up from germline, CDR1 is GTSNPN and CDR2 is SVGIG (reference sequence). The CDR3: CAWSGLALGYNEQFF. CDR3 sequence (DNA): TGTGCCTGGAGCGGACTAGCGTTGGGGTACAATGAGCAGTTCTTC. The full variable domain, in which reference TRBV30 and TRBJ2-1 provide the parts outside the CDR3, is SQTIHQWPATLVQPVGSPLSLECTVEGTSNPNLYWYRQAAGRGLQLLFYSVGIGQISSEVPQNLSASRPQDRQFILSSKKLLLSDSGFYLCAWSGLALGYNEQFFGPGTRLTVL.

This sequence joins TRBV11-1 and TRBJ1-4; D not resolved. The CDR3 length is 16 residues. Germline CDR1 SGHAT, CDR2 FQDESV (reference sequence). V gave up 4 bases and J gave up 8 bases, with 20 bases separating them. Here the CDR3 DNA reads TGTGCCAGCAGCTCCGGGTTCCAACGGAGAGCCGAAAAACTGTTTTTT. Its translation: CASSSGFQRRAEKLFF.

V gene TRBV30 combines with J gene TRBJ1-3; no definite D call. Germline V gene data show CDR1 as GTSNPN and CDR2 as SVGIG (reference sequence). V gave up 1 base and J gave up 0 bases, with 7 bases separating them. The CDR3 covers 14 residues. CDR3 in amino acids: CAWSAENSGNTIYF. In nucleotides, the CDR3 is TGTGCCTGGAGTGCCGAAAACTCTGGAAACACCATATATTTT.

The V and J genes are TRBV9 and TRBJ2-2; 8 bases line up with TRBD1. Trimming cost V 4 bases and J 4 bases; bases outside gene matches: 6. The CDR3 loop spans 15 amino acids. Germline V gene data show CDR1 as SGDLS and CDR2 as YYNGEE. The CDR3 nucleotides are TGTGCCAGCAGCCTCCGGGACAGGAGCACCGGGGAGCTGTTTTTT. Protein: CASSLRDRSTGELFF.

The V call is TRBV5-1, the J call TRBJ2-3, with TRBD2 identical over 11 bases. Germline V CDR1 and CDR2: SGHRS, YFSETQ. The CDR3 is made up of 17 amino acids. J gave up 4 bases and V 2 bases, and 9 bases lay outside the gene matches. The CDR3, as DNA: TGCGCCAGCAGCTTTAGCGGGGGGGCCGTGAGCGCAGATACGCAGTATTTT. This encodes CASSFSGGAVSADTQYF.